A single sample is the source of the 17 T cell receptor beta chains below, sequenced in a study of cytomegalovirus exposure and HLA in healthy donors. The PCR ran on 60 Vbeta and 13 Jbeta primers. The table came from immunoSEQ multiplex PCR; TCRdb's copy has only in-frame clones and leaves some out. The sample consists of around 190,000 clones, roughly 74% of them appearing once. Sequences were obtained from PBMCs. The receptor set was obtained from a female donor in good health and CMV-seronegative.

This sequence joins TRBV4-1 and TRBJ2-6; D gene unclear. The length of the CDR3 is 15 residues. Germline values: CDR1 MGHRA, CDR2 YSYEKL. The germline V and J ends were trimmed by 5 bases and 2 bases, with 10 bases remaining between them. The CDR3 loop is CASSAHPPGANVLTF. Written as DNA, the CDR3 is TGCGCCAGCAGCGCACACCCCCCTGGGGCCAACGTCCTGACTTTC.

The gene calls are TRBV6-6 and TRBJ2-7; a possible D gene is TRBD1 (6 bases). Germline lookup yields CDR1 MNHNY and CDR2 SVGAGI (reference sequence). The CDR3 is 14 amino acids. Trimming pared 6 bases from V and 1 base from J, leaving 13 bases between. CDR3 loop: CASRRTARSYEQYF. CDR3 nucleotides: TGTGCCAGCAGGCGGACAGCCCGATCCTACGAGCAGTACTTC.

J is TRBJ1-6 and V is TRBV11-2; D possibly corresponds to TRBD1 (6 bases). The V gene's germline CDR1 is SGHAT and CDR2 FQNNGV. This CDR3 spans 14 amino acids. V was shortened by 5 bases and J by 7 bases, with 12 bases between the two germline ends. This CDR3 is CASSTYRDNSPLHF. The CDR3 DNA reads as TGTGCCAGCAGCACGTACAGGGACAATTCACCCCTCCACTTT.

The chain is built from TRBV29-1 and TRBJ2-7, with 12 nucleotides matching TRBD2. The CDR3 runs to 14 residues. Trimming removed 6 bases from V and 0 bases from J; junction bases left unmatched: 3. CDR1 SQVTM and CDR2 ANQGSEA come from the germline V gene. The CDR3 is CSVLTSGSSYEQYF. The CDR3 DNA follows: TGCAGCGTATTGACTAGCGGGAGCTCCTACGAGCAGTACTTC.

This chain links TRBV19 with TRBJ2-1, with 9 bases fitting TRBD1. Per germline, CDR1 LNHDA and CDR2 SQIVND (reference sequence). Losses at the gene ends were 5 bases for V and 4 bases for J; bases not matched to a gene: 6. This CDR3 is built from 15 residues. The DNA of the CDR3 is TGTGCCAGTAGTCAGGACAGGGGCTCATACAATGAGCAGTTCTTC. This gives the protein CASSQDRGSYNEQFF.

The chain carries TRBV4-1 and TRBJ1-4; no firm D call. Per the germline V gene, CDR1 is MGHRA and CDR2 is YSYEKL. The CDR3 has 13 amino acids. Trimming shortened V by 1 base and J by 10 bases, and 10 bases separated the two germline ends. CDR3 sequence: CASSQVPRGKLFF. The CDR3 DNA is TGCGCCAGCAGCCAAGTTCCTCGGGGAAAACTGTTTTTT.

This clone was counted a few times. The chain links TRBV4-3 to TRBJ2-3; the D gene is possibly TRBD2 (6 bases). From germline, CDR1 is LGHNA and CDR2 YSLEER. Trimming shortened V by 1 base and J by 5 bases, and 16 bases separated the two germline ends. This CDR3 spans 16 amino acids. CDR3 amino acids: CASSQGSGLARDTQYF. The CDR3 DNA is TGCGCCAGCAGCCAAGGGTCTGGCCTAGCGAGAGATACGCAGTATTTT.

The chain links TRBV7-9 to TRBJ1-6; no definite D call. Germline-derived CDR1 and CDR2 are SEHNR and FQNEAQ (reference sequence). V lost 5 bases, J lost 0 bases, and 8 bases lay in between. CDR3 length equals 15 residues. The CDR3 nucleotides read TGTGCCAGCAGCCCCGGGAGCTCCTATAATTCACCCCTCCACTTT. This encodes CASSPGSSYNSPLHF.

The chain joins TRBV11-2 to TRBJ2-2; 12 positions agree with TRBD2. Germline V gene data show CDR1 as SGHAT and CDR2 as FQNNGV. This CDR3 has 17 amino acids. J was trimmed by 5 bases and V by 5 bases; bases with no gene match: 9. The CDR3 here is CASSTRTSGIKTGELFF. Written as DNA, the CDR3 is TGTGCCAGCAGCACCAGGACTAGCGGGATTAAGACCGGGGAGCTGTTTTTT.

In DNA form, the CDR3 reads TGTGCCAGCAGCTCCGTAGGAGGTACGCAGTATTTT. It codes for CASSSVGGTQYF. The chain recombines TRBV5-8 with TRBJ2-3; a weak D match, TRBD2 (5 bases). The CDR3 loop spans 12 amino acids. V gave up 3 bases and J gave up 8 bases, with 10 bases separating them. CDR1 is SGHTS, CDR2 YDEGEE, per germline.

This chain uses TRBV13 with TRBJ1-2; tentatively, D is TRBD1 (5 bases). V was shortened by 4 bases and J by 0 bases, with 18 bases between the two germline ends. The germline V gene has CDR1 PRHDT and CDR2 FYEKMQ (reference sequence). This CDR3 is 17 amino acids long. The CDR3 spells CASSSLDSAGANYGYTF. In DNA, the CDR3 is TGTGCCAGCAGCTCCCTCGACTCTGCGGGGGCTAACTATGGCTACACCTTC.

This clone turned up a few times. One end of the junction does not line up with germline, which may come from a read error. The V gene is TRBV7-9, the J gene TRBJ1-1; D unclear. This CDR3 is built from 14 residues. The germline V gene encodes CDR1 SEHNR and CDR2 FQNEAQ (reference sequence). The DNA of the CDR3 is TGTTCCAGCAGCTTTGATGGGCTGAACACTGAAGCTTTCTTT. It is translated as CSSSFDGLNTEAFF.

This clone appeared a single time. J is TRBJ2-1 and V is TRBV30, with TRBD2 identical over 10 bases. V lost 2 bases to trimming and J lost 7 bases; unmatched junction nucleotides: 2. Germline V lookup: CDR1 GTSNPN, CDR2 SVGIG (reference sequence). The CDR3 is 13 amino acids. The CDR3 is CAWSLAGVNEQFF. The CDR3 nucleotides read TGTGCCTGGAGTCTAGCGGGAGTAAATGAGCAGTTCTTC.

J is TRBJ1-1 and V is TRBV9, with TRBD1 matching over 9 bases. Looked up from germline, CDR1 is SGDLS and CDR2 is YYNGEE. This CDR3 is 16 amino acids long. Trimming cost V 2 bases and J 5 bases; bases outside gene matches: 10. The CDR3 sequence is CASSVLQGAPGTEAFF. CDR3 nucleotide sequence: TGTGCCAGCAGCGTTTTACAGGGGGCGCCTGGGACTGAAGCTTTCTTT.

The rearrangement uses TRBV5-1 and TRBJ2-5, with TRBD1 matching over 7 bases. Germline-derived CDR1 and CDR2 are SGHRS and YFSETQ. This CDR3 is built from 14 residues. V shed 1 base and J 4 bases; nucleotides not matched to a gene: 4. DNA for the CDR3: TGCGCCAGCAGCTTGACAGGGGACCTAGAGACCCAGTACTTC. It encodes CASSLTGDLETQYF. The entire variable domain, with the rest obtained from reference TRBV5-1 and TRBJ2-5, is as follows: KAGVTQTPRYLIKTRGQQVTLSCSPISGHRSVSWYQQTPGQGLQFLFEYFSETQRNKGNFPGRFSGRQFSNSRSEMNVSTLELGDSALYLCASSLTGDLETQYFGPGTRLLVL.

The V and J genes are TRBV7-9 and TRBJ2-7; no clear D gene. Germline CDR1 is SEHNR and CDR2 is FQNEAQ (reference sequence). The CDR3 contains 13 residues. Trimming pared 2 bases from V and 4 bases from J, leaving 9 bases between. CDR3: CASSLLATYEQYF. The CDR3 nucleotides read TGTGCCAGCAGCTTACTGGCAACGTACGAGCAGTACTTC.

This rearrangement joins TRBV11-3 to TRBJ2-7, with 7 bases matching TRBD1. Germline V CDR1 and CDR2: SGHNT, YENEEA. V lost 0 bases, J lost 7 bases, and 3 bases stayed unmatched. The CDR3 has 13 amino acids. The CDR3 nucleotides read TGTGCCAGCAGCTTAGAGACAGGGTTTGAGCAGTACTTC. It yields the protein CASSLETGFEQYF.